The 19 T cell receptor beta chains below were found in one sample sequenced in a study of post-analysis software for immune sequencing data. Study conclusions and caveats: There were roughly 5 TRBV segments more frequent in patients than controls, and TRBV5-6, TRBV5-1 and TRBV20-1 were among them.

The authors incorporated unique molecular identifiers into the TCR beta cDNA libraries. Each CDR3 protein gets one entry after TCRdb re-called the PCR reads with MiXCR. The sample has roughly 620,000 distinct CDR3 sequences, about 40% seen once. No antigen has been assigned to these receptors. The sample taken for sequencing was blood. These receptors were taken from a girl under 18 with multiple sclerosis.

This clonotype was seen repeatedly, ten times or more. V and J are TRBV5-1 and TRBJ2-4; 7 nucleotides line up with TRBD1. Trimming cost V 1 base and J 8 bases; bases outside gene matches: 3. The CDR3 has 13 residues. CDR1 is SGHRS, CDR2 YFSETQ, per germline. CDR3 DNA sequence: TGCGCCAGCAGCTTGAACAGGGGTGACATTCAGTACTTC. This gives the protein CASSLNRGDIQYF.

The CDR3 reads CASSYLQGANYGYTF. The CDR3 nucleotides read TGTGCCAGCAGTTACCTGCAGGGAGCCAACTATGGCTACACCTTC. V gene TRBV6-5 combines with J gene TRBJ1-2; D possibly corresponds to TRBD1 (5 bases). Between the trimmed V and J ends, which lost 2 bases and 2 bases, there was a span of 12 bases. Germline V gene data show CDR1 as MNHEY and CDR2 as SVGAGI. This CDR3 comprises 15 residues.

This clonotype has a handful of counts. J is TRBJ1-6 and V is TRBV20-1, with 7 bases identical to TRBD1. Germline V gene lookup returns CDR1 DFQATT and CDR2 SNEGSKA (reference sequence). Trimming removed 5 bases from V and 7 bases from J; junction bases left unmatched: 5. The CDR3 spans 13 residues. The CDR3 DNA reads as TGCAGTGCTCAAAGGGACAGAAATTCACCCCTCCACTTT. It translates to CSAQRDRNSPLHF.

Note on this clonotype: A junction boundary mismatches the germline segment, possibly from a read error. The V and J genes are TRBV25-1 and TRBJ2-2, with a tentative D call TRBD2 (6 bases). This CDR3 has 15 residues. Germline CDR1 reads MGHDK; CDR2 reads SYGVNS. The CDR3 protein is CASSPLGLGGGELFF. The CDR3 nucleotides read TGTGCTAGCAGTCCCCTGGGACTTGGCGGAGGGGAGCTGTTTTTT.

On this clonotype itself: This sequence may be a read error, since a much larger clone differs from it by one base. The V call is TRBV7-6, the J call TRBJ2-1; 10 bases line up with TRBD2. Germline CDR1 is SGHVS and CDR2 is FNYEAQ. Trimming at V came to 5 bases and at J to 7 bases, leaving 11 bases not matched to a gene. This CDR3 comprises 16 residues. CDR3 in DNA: TGTGCCAGCAGCCCACCACGTATAGCGGGAGGTAATGAGCAGTTCTTC. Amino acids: CASSPPRIAGGNEQFF. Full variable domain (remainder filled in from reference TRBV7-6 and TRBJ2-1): GAGVSQSPRYKVTKRGQDVALRCDPISGHVSLYWYRQALGQGPEFLTYFNYEAQQDKSGLPNDRFSAERPEGSISTLTIQRTEQRDSAMYRCASSPPRIAGGNEQFFGPGTRLTVL.

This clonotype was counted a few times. CDR3: CSGGQGSSYEQYF. In DNA form, the CDR3 reads TGCAGCGGGGGACAGGGGAGCTCCTACGAGCAGTACTTC. The rearrangement uses TRBV29-1 and TRBJ2-7; TRBD1 matches at 10 bases. J gave up 0 bases and V 7 bases, and 3 bases lay outside the gene matches. The CDR3 has 13 amino acids. CDR1 is SQVTM, CDR2 ANQGSEA, per germline.

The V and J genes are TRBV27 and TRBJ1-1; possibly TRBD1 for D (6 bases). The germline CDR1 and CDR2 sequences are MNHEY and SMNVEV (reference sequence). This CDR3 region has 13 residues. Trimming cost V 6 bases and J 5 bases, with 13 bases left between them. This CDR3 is CASRFTGMTEAFF. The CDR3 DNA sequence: TGTGCCAGCAGGTTTACAGGGATGACTGAAGCTTTCTTT.

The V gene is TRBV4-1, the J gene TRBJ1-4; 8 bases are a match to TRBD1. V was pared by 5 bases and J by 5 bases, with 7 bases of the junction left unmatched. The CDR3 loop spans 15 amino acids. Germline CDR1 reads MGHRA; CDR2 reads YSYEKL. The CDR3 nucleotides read TGCGCCAGCAGCTCATCGACAGGGGCCAATGAAAAACTGTTTTTT. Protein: CASSSSTGANEKLFF.

The CDR3 is CASSYSNHPLTGGSYNEQFF. The CDR3 bases are TGTGCCAGCAGTTACTCTAACCACCCTCTGACAGGGGGGTCCTACAATGAGCAGTTCTTC. The V call is TRBV6-2 or TRBV6-3, the J call TRBJ2-1, with 9 bases identical to TRBD1. The V segment lost 0 bases and the J segment 1 base; nucleotides outside the gene matches: 13. CDR1 is MNHEY and CDR2 is SVGEGT in the germline V gene. The CDR3 loop spans 20 amino acids.

The CDR3 reads CASSPYRADEQFF. The CDR3 DNA sequence: TGTGCCAGCAGCCCTTACAGGGCCGATGAGCAGTTCTTC. This chain joins TRBV7-6 and TRBJ2-1; tentatively, D is TRBD1 (6 bases). The V gene's germline CDR1 is SGHVS and CDR2 FNYEAQ. The V end lost 5 bases, the J end lost 8 bases, and 13 bases lay between the germline ends. This CDR3 spans 13 amino acids.

The CDR3 DNA reads as TGTGCCAGCAGCTTCGGGCTAGCGCTAGACTACGAGCAGTACTTC. Its translation: CASSFGLALDYEQYF. V is TRBV13 and J is TRBJ2-7; perhaps TRBD2 as D (6 bases). Germline values: CDR1 PRHDT, CDR2 FYEKMQ (reference sequence). The V end was cut by 3 bases, the J end by 3 bases, with 15 bases between. This CDR3 is built from 15 residues.

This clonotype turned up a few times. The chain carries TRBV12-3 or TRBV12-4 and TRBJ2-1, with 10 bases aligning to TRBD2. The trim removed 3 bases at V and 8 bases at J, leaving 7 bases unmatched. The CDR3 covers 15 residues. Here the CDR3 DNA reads TGTGCCAGCAGTTTTATGAGTCTAGCGGGAGATGAGCAGTTCTTC. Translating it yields CASSFMSLAGDEQFF.

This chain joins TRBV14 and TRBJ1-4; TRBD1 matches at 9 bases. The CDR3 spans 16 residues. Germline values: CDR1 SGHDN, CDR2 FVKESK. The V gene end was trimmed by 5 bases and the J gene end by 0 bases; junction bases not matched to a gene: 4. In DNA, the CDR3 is TGTGCCAGCAGCTTAAGGACAGGGGCAACTAATGAAAAACTGTTTTTT. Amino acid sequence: CASSLRTGATNEKLFF.

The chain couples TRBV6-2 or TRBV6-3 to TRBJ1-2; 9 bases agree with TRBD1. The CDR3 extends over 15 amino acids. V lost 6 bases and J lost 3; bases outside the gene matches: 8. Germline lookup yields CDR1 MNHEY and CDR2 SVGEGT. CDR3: CASSKGQGIDYGYTF. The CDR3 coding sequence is TGTGCCAGCAGCAAGGGACAGGGTATCGACTATGGCTACACCTTC.

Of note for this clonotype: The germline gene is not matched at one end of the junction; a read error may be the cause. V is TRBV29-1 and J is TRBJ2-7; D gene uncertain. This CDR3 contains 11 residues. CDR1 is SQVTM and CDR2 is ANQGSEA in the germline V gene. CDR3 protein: CSVEGSYEQYF. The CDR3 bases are TGCAGCGTCGAAGGATCCTACGAGCAGTACTTC.

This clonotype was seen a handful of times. The CDR3, as DNA: TGTGCCAGCAGCTTCCCGTTATTGGAGCAGTTCTTC. Translating it yields CASSFPLLEQFF. V gene TRBV7-9 combines with J gene TRBJ2-1; D gene ambiguous. Germline V gene data show CDR1 as SEHNR and CDR2 as FQNEAQ (reference sequence). V gave up 3 bases and J gave up 10 bases, with 10 bases separating them. The CDR3 has 12 residues.

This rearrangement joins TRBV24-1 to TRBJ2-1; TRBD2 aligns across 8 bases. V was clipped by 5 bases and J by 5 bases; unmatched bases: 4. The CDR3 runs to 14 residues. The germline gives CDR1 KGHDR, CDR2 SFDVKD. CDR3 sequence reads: CATSGTSLDNEQFF. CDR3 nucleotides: TGTGCCACCAGTGGGACTAGCCTTGACAATGAGCAGTTCTTC.

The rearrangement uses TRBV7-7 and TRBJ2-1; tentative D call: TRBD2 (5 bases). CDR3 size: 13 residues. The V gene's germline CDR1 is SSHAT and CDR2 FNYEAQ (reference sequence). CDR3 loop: CVSSGNPSNEQFF. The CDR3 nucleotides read TGTGTTAGCAGCGGAAACCCTAGCAATGAGCAGTTCTTC.

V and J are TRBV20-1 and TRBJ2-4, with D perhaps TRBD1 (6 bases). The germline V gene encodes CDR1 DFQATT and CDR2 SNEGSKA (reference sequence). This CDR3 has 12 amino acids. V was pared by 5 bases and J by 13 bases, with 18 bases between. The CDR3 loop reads CSAGGNRERQYF. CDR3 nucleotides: TGCAGTGCTGGGGGCAACCGGGAACGGCAGTACTTC.